This TCR beta chain appears in the sequencing data of a study of blood T cell repertoires in COVID-19. On the study more broadly: PBMCs, B-cell-depleted T cells, or T cells provided the cDNA or gDNA that made up the material.

The CDR3 consists of 16 residues. Germline loops: CDR1 MNHEY, CDR2 SMNVEV (reference sequence). J gave up 0 bases and V 5 bases, and 7 bases lay outside the gene matches. TCRdb's table, derived via immunoSEQ multiplex PCR, lists solely in-frame clones and lacks some. Of about 160,000 clones listed, more than 75% are singletons. This clone has just one count. Input material: peripheral blood. The chain combines TRBV27 with TRBJ2-1; 7 bases are shared with TRBD1. The receptor was derived from a man younger than 35 with acute or convalescent COVID-19. The CDR3 coding sequence is TGTGCCAGCAGTCGAACCCGACAGGGCTCCTACAATGAGCAGTTCTTC. Protein product: CASSRTRQGSYNEQFF.